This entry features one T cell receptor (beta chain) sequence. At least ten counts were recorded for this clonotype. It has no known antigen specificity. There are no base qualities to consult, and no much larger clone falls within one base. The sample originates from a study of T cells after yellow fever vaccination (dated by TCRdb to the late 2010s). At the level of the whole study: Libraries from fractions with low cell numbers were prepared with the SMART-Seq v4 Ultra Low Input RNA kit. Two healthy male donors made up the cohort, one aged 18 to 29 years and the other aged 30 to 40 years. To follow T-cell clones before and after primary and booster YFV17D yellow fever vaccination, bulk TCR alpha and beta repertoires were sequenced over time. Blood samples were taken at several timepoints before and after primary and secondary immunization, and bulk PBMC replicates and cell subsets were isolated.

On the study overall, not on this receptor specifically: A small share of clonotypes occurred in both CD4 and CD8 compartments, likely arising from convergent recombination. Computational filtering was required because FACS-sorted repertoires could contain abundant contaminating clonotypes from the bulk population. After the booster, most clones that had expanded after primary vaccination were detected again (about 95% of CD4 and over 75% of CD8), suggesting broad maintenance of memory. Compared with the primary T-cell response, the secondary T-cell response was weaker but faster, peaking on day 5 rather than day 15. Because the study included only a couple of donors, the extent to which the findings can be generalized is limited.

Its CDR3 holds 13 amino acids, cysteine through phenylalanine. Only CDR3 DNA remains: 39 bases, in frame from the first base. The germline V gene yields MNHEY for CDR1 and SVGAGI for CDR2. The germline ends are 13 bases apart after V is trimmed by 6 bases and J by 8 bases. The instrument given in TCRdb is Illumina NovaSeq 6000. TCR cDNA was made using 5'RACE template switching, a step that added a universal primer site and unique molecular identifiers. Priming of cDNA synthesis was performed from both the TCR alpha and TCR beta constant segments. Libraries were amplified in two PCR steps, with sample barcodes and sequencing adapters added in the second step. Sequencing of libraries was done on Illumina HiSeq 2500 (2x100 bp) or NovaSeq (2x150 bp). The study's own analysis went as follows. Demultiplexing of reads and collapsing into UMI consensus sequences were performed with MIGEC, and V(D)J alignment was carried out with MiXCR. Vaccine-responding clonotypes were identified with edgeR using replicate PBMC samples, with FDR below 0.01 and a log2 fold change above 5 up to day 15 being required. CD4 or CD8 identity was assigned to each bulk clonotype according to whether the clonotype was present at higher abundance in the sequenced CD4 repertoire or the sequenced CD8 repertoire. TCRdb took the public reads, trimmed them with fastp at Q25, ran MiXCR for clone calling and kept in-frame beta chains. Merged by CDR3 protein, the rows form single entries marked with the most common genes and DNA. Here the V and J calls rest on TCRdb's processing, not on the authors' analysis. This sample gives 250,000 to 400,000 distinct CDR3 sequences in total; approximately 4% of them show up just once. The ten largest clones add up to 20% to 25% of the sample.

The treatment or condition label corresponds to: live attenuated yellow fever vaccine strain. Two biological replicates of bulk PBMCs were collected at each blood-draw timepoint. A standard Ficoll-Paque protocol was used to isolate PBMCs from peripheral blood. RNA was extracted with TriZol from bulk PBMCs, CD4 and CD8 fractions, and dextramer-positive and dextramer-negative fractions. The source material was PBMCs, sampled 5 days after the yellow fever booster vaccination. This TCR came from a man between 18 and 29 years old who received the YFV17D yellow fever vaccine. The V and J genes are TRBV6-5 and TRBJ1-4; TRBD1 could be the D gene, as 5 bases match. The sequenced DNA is TGTGCCAGCAGCTCACAGGTTTTAGAAAAACTGTTTTTT. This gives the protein CASSSQVLEKLFF.